This TCR beta chain was retrieved from a study of T-cell reconstitution after alpha-beta-depleted transplantation in children. The library targeted TCRbeta and was prepared with unique molecular identifiers. TCRdb reanalysed the PCR reads using MiXCR and keeps one entry per CDR3 protein. Of 350,000 to 450,000 distinct CDR3 sequences listed, 10% to 15% were seen once; the top ten hold about 3.9%. V dropped 1 base and J dropped 7 bases, with 18 bases sitting between them. Per germline, CDR1 SGHRS and CDR2 YFSETQ. The CDR3 loop spans 16 amino acids. Many counts were recorded for this clonotype. This specimen was PBMCs, taken from the stem cell graft. The sequence was obtained from a human donor who donated a stem cell graft to a child with Fanconi anemia. The V gene is TRBV5-1, the J gene TRBJ2-1; D might be TRBD2 (7 bases). CDR3 sequence (DNA): TGCGCCAGCAGCTTGAGTGACCTCGAGGGGGGGAATGAGCAGTTCTTC. Residues: CASSLSDLEGGNEQFF.